A selection of T cell receptor beta chains follows, all from one sample in a study of T cells in Graves' hyperthyroidism and ophthalmopathy. MiXCR was run by TCRdb on the multiplex PCR reads, yielding one entry per CDR3 protein. The sample carries around 490,000 distinct CDR3 sequences, just under 20% recorded once. What was sequenced was blood. All receptors come from a man aged 40-49 years with Graves' ophthalmopathy. The CDR3 runs from the conserved cysteine through the conserved F or W. D genes are given only for firm matches. Part of the rows lack a size; the others show once, few, many or a class for expanded clones.

cdr3_nt cdr3_aa j_call cdr3_length clone_size v_call d_call
TGTGCCAGCAGCCGCTGGTTCGGGGGGTTCTCCTACAATGAGCAGTTCTTC CASSRWFGGFSYNEQFF TRBJ2-1 17 few TRBV5-4 TRBD2
TGTGCCAGCAGTTTTAAGCGGGGGTACCAAGAGACCCAGTACTTC CASSFKRGYQETQYF TRBJ2-5 15 NA TRBV28 TRBD2
TGTGCCAGCAGACCCCCCCCTACCGGGACTAGCGGGAGAGGGCATGAGCAGTTCTTC CASRPPPTGTSGRGHEQFF TRBJ2-1 19 many TRBV11-2 TRBD2
TGTGCCAGCGGATACCCCCCTACCGGGACTAGCGGGAACTACAATGAGCAGTTCTTC CASGYPPTGTSGNYNEQFF TRBJ2-1 19 NA TRBV11-2 TRBD2
TGTGCCAGCAGCACAGGGTTTGTCTACGAGCAGTACTTC CASSTGFVYEQYF TRBJ2-7 13 many TRBV28 NA
TGTGCCAGCAGCTTATATGTGGACGGTGGAAACACCATATATTTT CASSLYVDGGNTIYF TRBJ1-3 15 many TRBV7-8 NA
TGCGAAGACCGCATGGATGAAAAACTGTTTTTT CEDRMDEKLFF TRBJ1-4 11 few TRBV5-1 NA
TGCGCCAGCAGCTTGGCCCGACAGGGCTATAATTCACCCCTCCACTTT CASSLARQGYNSPLHF TRBJ1-6 16 NA TRBV5-1 TRBD1
TGTGCCAGCAGTACGGGGACAGGGGAATACCAGCCCCAGCATTTT CASSTGTGEYQPQHF TRBJ1-5 15 NA TRBV6-2/TRBV6-3 TRBD1
TGTGCCAGCAGCTCCGGGACAGGGTTAGCTCAAGAGACCCAGTACTTC CASSSGTGLAQETQYF TRBJ2-5 16 many TRBV5-8 TRBD1
TGTGCCAGCAGCTCACCTAGCGTAACAGATACGCAGTATTTT CASSSPSVTDTQYF TRBJ2-3 14 many TRBV5-5 NA
TGTGCCATCAGTGAGAACGGCCGCTATGGCTACACCTTC CAISENGRYGYTF TRBJ1-2 13 NA TRBV10-3 NA
TGTGCCAGCAGCCCGCCAGGACTAGCGGGAGGACAAGAGACCCAGTACTTC CASSPPGLAGGQETQYF TRBJ2-5 17 few TRBV3-1 TRBD2
TGCGCCAGCAGCTTACAGGCATTTGGCACAGATACGCAGTATTTT CASSLQAFGTDTQYF TRBJ2-3 15 few TRBV5-1 NA
TGCGCCAGCAGCTTCAGTTGGAATGAAAAACTGTTTTTT CASSFSWNEKLFF TRBJ1-4 13 NA TRBV5-1 NA
TGTGCCAGCAGCTTAGTACGGGACCCCGCTCGGGGCTACACCTTC CASSLVRDPARGYTF TRBJ1-2 15 many TRBV11-2 NA
TGTGCCAGCAGCCCCGGGGGATTGACCTACGAGCAGTACTTC CASSPGGLTYEQYF TRBJ2-7 14 NA TRBV4-2 NA
TGTGCCTGGAGTTCTTGGGGTTCTCCCGGCTCTGGAAACACCATATATTTT CAWSSWGSPGSGNTIYF TRBJ1-3 17 NA TRBV30 NA
TGCGCCAGCAGCCTGACCGGACTAGCGGGAGTCTACAATGAGCAGTTCTTC CASSLTGLAGVYNEQFF TRBJ2-1 17 few TRBV5-1 TRBD2
TGTGCCAGACAGGGGGCCGCAAATGAGCAGTTCTTC CARQGAANEQFF TRBJ2-1 12 NA TRBV6-2/TRBV6-3 TRBD1
TGTGCCAGCAGTTACCGACTAGATCGGCAGTACTTC CASSYRLDRQYF TRBJ2-7 12 few TRBV6-2/TRBV6-3 NA
TGTGCCAGCAGCCCCGACCCATTCTACGAGCAGTACTTC CASSPDPFYEQYF TRBJ2-7 13 NA TRBV6-1 NA
TGCGCCAGCAGCCAAGATGGAGTGGCGGTAGAGACCCAGTACTTC CASSQDGVAVETQYF TRBJ2-5 15 many TRBV4-1 NA
TGTGCCAGCAGCCGAGCTAGCGGGAGGTTTTACTACAATGAGCAGTTCTTC CASSRASGRFYYNEQFF TRBJ2-1 17 few TRBV3-1 TRBD2
TGCGCCAGCAGGAAGGGTCTCGCGACCTACGAGCAGTACTTC CASRKGLATYEQYF TRBJ2-7 14 few TRBV5-1 NA
TGCGCCAGCAGCCAAGATCCAACTAGCTTTGATGAGCAGTTCTTC CASSQDPTSFDEQFF TRBJ2-1 15 few TRBV4-3 NA
TGTGCCAGCAGTCCCCCCAGGGGGCGCGGGGGAACCGGGGAGCTGTTTTTT CASSPPRGRGGTGELFF TRBJ2-2 17 few TRBV28 NA
TGTGCCAGCAGTTACCGAACGGGACAGGGAGACACTGAAGCTTTCTTT CASSYRTGQGDTEAFF TRBJ1-1 16 many TRBV6-5 TRBD1
TGCAGCGTTGGTCCCGGGATGAGAGAGCAGTACTTC CSVGPGMREQYF TRBJ2-7 12 NA TRBV29-1 NA
TGTGCCAGCAGTTACGGAGGGACAACTGAAGCTTTCTTT CASSYGGTTEAFF TRBJ1-1 13 many TRBV27 NA
TGCGCCAGCAGCCAACAAATAGCGGGGCTAAACACCGGGGAGCTGTTTTTT CASSQQIAGLNTGELFF TRBJ2-2 17 few TRBV4-3 TRBD2
TGCAGTGCCCGGACATCTACGGGCTCTGGAAACACCATATATTTT CSARTSTGSGNTIYF TRBJ1-3 15 NA TRBV20-1 NA